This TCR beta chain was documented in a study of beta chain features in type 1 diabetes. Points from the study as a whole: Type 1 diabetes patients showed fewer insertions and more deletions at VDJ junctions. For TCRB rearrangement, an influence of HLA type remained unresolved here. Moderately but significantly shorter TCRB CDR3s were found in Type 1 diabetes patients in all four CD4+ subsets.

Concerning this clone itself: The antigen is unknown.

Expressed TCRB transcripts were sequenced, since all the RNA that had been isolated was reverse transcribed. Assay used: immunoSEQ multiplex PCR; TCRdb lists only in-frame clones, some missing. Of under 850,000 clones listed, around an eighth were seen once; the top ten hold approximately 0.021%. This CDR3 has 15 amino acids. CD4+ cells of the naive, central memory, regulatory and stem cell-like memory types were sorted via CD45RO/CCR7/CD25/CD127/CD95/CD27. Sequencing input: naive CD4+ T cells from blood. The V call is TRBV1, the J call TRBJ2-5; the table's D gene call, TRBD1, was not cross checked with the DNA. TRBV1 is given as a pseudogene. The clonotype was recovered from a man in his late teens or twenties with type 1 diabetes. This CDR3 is CTSGLLGQPEETQYF. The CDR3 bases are TGCACCAGCGGATTATTAGGACAGCCCGAAGAGACCCAGTACTTC.